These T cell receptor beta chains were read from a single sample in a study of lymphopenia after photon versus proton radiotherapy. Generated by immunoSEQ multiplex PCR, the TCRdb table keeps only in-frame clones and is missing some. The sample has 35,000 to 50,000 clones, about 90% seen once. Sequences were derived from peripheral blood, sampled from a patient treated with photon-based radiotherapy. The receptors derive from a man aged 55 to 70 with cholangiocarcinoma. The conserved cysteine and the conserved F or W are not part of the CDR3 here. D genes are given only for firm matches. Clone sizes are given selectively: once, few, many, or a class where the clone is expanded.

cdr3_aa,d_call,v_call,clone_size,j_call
ASSVSQVLGELF,-,TRBV9,-,TRBJ2-2
ASKTGITEAF,TRBD1,TRBV6-5,-,TRBJ1-1
ASSTQTGGAKLF,TRBD1,TRBV27,-,TRBJ1-4
ASSSQEGVWVETQY,-,TRBV28,-,TRBJ2-5
ASSVEAGLGYT,-,TRBV9,-,TRBJ1-2
ASSPGQGSRKTQY,TRBD1,TRBV5-6,-,TRBJ2-5
ASSYRDSNYEQY,TRBD1,TRBV5-1,-,TRBJ2-7
ASSEAGTSGTLSRYNEQF,TRBD2,TRBV6-1,once,TRBJ2-1
ASRQGLETQY,-,TRBV6-1,-,TRBJ2-5
ASGREGTSSGNTIY,-,TRBV5-1,-,TRBJ1-3